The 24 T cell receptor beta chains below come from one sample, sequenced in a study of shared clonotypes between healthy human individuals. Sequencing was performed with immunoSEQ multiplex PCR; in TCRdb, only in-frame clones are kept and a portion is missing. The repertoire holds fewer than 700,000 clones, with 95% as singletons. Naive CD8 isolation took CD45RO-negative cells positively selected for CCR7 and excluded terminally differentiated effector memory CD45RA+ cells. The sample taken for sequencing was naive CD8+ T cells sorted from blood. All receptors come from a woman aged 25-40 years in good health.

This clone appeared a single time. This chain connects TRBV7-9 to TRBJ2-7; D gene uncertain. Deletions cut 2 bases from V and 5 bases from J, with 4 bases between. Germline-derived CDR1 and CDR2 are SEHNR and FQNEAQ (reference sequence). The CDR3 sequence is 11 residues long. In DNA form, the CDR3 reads TGTGCCAGCAGCTTAATCCACGAGCAGTACTTC. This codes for CASSLIHEQYF.

Here the CDR3 DNA reads TGTGCCAGTAACTCACCCGGGACCAGAGGGGGCACAGATACGCAGTATTTT. The encoded protein is CASNSPGTRGGTDTQYF. This chain uses TRBV19 with TRBJ2-3; possibly TRBD1 or TRBD2 for D (5 bases each). This CDR3 is 17 amino acids long. Germline CDR1 and CDR2: LNHDA and SQIVND (reference sequence). Trimming pared 7 bases from V and 1 base from J, leaving 21 bases between.

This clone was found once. The CDR3 DNA reads as TGTGCCAGCAGCTTAGCAGGGGGTCCTGAAGCTTTCTTT. Protein product: CASSLAGGPEAFF. The chain joins TRBV7-6 to TRBJ1-1; D is possibly TRBD1 (6 bases). The germline V and J ends were trimmed by 0 bases and 6 bases, with 8 bases remaining between them. Germline-derived CDR1 and CDR2 are SGHVS and FNYEAQ. This CDR3 has 13 amino acids.

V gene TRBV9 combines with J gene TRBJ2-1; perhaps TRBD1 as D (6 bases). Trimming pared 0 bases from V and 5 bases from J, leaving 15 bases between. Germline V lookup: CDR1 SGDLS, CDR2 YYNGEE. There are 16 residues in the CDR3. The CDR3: CASSVEGQPFNNEQFF. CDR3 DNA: TGTGCCAGCAGCGTAGAAGGACAGCCGTTCAACAATGAGCAGTTCTTC.

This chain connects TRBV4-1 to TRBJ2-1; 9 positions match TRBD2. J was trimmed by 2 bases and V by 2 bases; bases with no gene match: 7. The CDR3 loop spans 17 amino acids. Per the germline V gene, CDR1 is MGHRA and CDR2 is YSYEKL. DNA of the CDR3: TGCGCCAGCAGCCAAACTGTAGCGGGAGTCACCTACAATGAGCAGTTCTTC. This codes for CASSQTVAGVTYNEQFF.

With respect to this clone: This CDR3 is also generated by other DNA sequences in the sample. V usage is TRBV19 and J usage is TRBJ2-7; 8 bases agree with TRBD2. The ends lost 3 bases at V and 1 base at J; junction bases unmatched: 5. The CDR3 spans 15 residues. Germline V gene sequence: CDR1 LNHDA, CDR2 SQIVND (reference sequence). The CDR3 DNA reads TGTGCCAGTAGTATTGAGAGCGGGAGATCCTACGAGCAGTACTTC. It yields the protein CASSIESGRSYEQYF.

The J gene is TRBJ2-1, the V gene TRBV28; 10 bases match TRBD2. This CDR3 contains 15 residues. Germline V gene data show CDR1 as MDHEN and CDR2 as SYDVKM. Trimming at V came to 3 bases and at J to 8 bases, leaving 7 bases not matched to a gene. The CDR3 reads CASSLPSGSLDEQFF. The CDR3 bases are TGTGCCAGCAGTTTGCCTAGCGGGAGTCTGGATGAGCAGTTCTTC.

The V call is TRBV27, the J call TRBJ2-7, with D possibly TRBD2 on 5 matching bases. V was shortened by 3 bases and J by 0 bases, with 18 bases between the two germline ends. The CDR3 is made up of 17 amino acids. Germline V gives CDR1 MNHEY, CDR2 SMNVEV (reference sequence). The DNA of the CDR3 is TGTGCCAGCAGTTTGGGTCGGGGTAGCGCTAGCTCCTACGAGCAGTACTTC. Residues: CASSLGRGSASSYEQYF.

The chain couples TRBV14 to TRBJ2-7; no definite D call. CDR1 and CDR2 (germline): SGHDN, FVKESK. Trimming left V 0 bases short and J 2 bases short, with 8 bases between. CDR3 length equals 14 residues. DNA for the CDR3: TGTGCCAGCAGCCAAGACAAGTCCGCCTACGAGCAGTACTTC. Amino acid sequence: CASSQDKSAYEQYF.

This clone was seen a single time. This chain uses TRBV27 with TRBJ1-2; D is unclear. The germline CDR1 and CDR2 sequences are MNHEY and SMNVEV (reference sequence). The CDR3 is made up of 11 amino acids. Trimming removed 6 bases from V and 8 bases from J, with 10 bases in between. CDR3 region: CASRAFEGYTF. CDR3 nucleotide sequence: TGTGCCAGCAGGGCCTTCGAGGGCTACACCTTC.

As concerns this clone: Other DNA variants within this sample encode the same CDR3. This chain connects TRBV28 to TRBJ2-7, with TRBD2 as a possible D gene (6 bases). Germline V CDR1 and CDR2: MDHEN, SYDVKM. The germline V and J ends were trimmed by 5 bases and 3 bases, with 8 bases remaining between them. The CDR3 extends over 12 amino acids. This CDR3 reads CASSPGVYEQYF. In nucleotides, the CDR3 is TGTGCCAGCAGTCCGGGGGTCTACGAGCAGTACTTC.

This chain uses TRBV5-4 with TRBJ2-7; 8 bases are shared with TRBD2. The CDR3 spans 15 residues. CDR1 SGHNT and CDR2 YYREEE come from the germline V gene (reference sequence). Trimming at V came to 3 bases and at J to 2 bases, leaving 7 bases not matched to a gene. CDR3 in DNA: TGTGCCAGCAGCTCCCCCTCAGCGGGAGCCTACGAGCAGTACTTC. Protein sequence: CASSSPSAGAYEQYF.

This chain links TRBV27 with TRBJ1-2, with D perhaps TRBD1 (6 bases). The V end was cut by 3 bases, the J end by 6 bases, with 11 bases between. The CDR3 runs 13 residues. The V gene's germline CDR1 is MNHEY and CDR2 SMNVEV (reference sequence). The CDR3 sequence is CASSFWGADGYTF. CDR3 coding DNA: TGTGCCAGCAGTTTTTGGGGGGCGGATGGCTACACCTTC.

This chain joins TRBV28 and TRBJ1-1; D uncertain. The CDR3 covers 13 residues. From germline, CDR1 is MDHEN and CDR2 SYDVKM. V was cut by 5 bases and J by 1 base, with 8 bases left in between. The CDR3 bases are TGTGCCAGCAGTGTAGACACGAACACTGAAGCTTTCTTT. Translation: CASSVDTNTEAFF.

CDR3 DNA sequence: TGCAGCGCGGAATTAGCCCGAGCCTCCTACAATGAGCAGTTCTTC. Translation: CSAELARASYNEQFF. The chain employs TRBV29-1 and TRBJ2-1; D unclear. The CDR3 has 15 residues. Trimming took 7 bases from V and 0 from J, leaving 16 bases between them. Germline CDR1 is SQVTM and CDR2 is ANQGSEA.

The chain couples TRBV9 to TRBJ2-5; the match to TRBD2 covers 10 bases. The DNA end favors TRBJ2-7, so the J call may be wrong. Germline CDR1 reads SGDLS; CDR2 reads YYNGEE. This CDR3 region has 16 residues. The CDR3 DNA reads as TGTGCCAGCAGCGTAGCGGCTAGCGGGAGTGAGTACGAGCAGTACTTC. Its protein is CASSVAASGSEYEQYF.

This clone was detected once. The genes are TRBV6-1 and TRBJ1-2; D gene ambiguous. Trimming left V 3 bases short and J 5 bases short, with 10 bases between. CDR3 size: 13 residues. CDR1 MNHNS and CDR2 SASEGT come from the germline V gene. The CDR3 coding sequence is TGTGCCAGCAGTGAGTCCGGGAGGTATGGCTACACCTTC. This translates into CASSESGRYGYTF.

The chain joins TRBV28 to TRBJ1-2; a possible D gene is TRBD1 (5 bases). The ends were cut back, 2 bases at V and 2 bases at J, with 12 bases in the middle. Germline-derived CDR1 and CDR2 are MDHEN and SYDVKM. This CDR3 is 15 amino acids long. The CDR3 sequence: CASSLGNTGNYGYTF. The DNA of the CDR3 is TGTGCCAGCAGTTTAGGGAATACAGGAAACTATGGCTACACCTTC.

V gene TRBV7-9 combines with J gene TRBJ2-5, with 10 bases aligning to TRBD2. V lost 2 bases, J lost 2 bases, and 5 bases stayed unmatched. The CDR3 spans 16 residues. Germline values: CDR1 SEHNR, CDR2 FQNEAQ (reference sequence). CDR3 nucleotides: TGTGCCAGCAGCTTACCCAGGACTAGCGGTCAAGAGACCCAGTACTTC. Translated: CASSLPRTSGQETQYF.

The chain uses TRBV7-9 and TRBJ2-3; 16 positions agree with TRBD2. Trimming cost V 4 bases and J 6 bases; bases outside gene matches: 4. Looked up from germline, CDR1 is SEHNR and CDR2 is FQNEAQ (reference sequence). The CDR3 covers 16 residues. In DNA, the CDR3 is TGTGCCAGCAGCTCAGGGACTAGCGGGAGGGTGGATACGCAGTATTTT. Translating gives CASSSGTSGRVDTQYF.

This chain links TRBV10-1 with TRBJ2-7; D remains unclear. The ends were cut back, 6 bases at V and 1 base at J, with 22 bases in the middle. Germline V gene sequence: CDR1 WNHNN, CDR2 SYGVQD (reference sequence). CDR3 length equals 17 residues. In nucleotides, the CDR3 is TGCGCCAGCAGGACCCTGGGAATAGGGAAGGATTCCTACGAGCAGTACTTC. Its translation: CASRTLGIGKDSYEQYF.

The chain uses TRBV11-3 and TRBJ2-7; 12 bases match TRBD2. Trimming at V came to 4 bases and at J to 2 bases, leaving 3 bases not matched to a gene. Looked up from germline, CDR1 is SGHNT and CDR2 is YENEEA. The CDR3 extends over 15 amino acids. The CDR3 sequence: CASSSWTSGTYEQYF. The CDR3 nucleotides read TGTGCCAGCAGCTCGTGGACTAGCGGGACCTACGAGCAGTACTTC.

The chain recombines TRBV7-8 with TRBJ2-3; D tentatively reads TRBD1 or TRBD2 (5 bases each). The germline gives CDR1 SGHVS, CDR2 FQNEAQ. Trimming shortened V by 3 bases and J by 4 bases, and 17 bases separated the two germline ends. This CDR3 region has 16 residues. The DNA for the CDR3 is TGTGCCAGCAGCTTGGGACCGAGTCAGAGCGCAGATACGCAGTATTTT. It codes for CASSLGPSQSADTQYF. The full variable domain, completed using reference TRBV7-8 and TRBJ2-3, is GAGVSQSPRYKVAKRGQDVALRCDPISGHVSLFWYQQALGQGPEFLTYFQNEAQLDKSGLPSDRFFAERPEGSVSTLKIQRTQQEDSAVYLCASSLGPSQSADTQYFGPGTRLTVL.

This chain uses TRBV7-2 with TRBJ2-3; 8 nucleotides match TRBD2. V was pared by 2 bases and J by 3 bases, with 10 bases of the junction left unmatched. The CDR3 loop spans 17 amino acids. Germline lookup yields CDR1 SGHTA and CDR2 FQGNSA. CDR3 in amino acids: CASSLNLGGRRTDTQYF. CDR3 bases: TGTGCCAGCAGCTTAAATCTTGGCGGGAGGAGGACAGATACGCAGTATTTT.